These 17 T cell receptor beta chains came from one sample sequenced in a study of blood T cell repertoires in COVID-19. Clones were sequenced by immunoSEQ multiplex PCR, and TCRdb holds only the in-frame ones, with some missing. The table shows roughly 110,000 clones, with about 80% occurring only once. Input material: peripheral blood. Receptors were obtained from a woman aged 60-75 years with acute or convalescent COVID-19.

The chain combines TRBV3-1 (or the pseudogene TRBV3-2) with TRBJ2-5, with D perhaps TRBD1 (6 bases). Germline-derived CDR1 and CDR2 are LGHDT and YNNKEL (reference sequence). Trimming left V 3 bases short and J 5 bases short, with 13 bases between. This CDR3 has 14 residues. The CDR3 loop is CASSQNSGDETQYF. CDR3 nucleotide sequence: TGTGCCAGCAGCCAGAACTCAGGGGACGAGACCCAGTACTTC.

The chain has TRBV30 and TRBJ2-5, with 9 bases aligning to TRBD2. V shed 3 bases and J 1 base; nucleotides not matched to a gene: 6. Germline-derived CDR1 and CDR2 are GTSNPN and SVGIG (reference sequence). The CDR3 consists of 15 residues. In nucleotides, the CDR3 is TGTGCCTGGAGCCCCGGCGGGAGGGCCCAAGAGACCCAGTACTTC. Protein sequence: CAWSPGGRAQETQYF.

This clone was observed once. The V gene is TRBV28, the J gene TRBJ1-4; no firm D call. The germline V and J ends were trimmed by 5 bases and 8 bases, with 6 bases remaining between them. The CDR3 spans 11 residues. Germline values: CDR1 MDHEN, CDR2 SYDVKM. CDR3 protein: CASSDREKLFF. CDR3 DNA: TGTGCCAGCAGTGATCGGGAAAAACTGTTTTTT. Complete variable domain (other parts from reference TRBV28 and TRBJ1-4): DVKVTQSSRYLVKRTGEKVFLECVQDMDHENMFWYRQDPGLGLRLIYFSYDVKMKEKGDIPEGYSVSREKKERFSLILESASTNQTSMYLCASSDREKLFFGSGTQLSVL.

This rearrangement joins TRBV19 to TRBJ1-2; 7 positions agree with TRBD1. Germline V gene lookup returns CDR1 LNHDA and CDR2 SQIVND (reference sequence). CDR3 length: 13 amino acids. The V and J ends lost 7 bases and 4 bases, in that order; junction bases with no gene match: 6. The CDR3 DNA follows: TGTGCCAGTACTTGGGACAGCGTCTATGGCTACACCTTC. Translated, it gives CASTWDSVYGYTF.

The rearrangement joins TRBV18 to TRBJ1-2, with TRBD1 identical over 10 bases. Trimming took 3 bases from V and 3 from J; bases not matched to a gene: 13. The CDR3 covers 18 residues. Germline V gives CDR1 KGHSH, CDR2 LQKENI. The CDR3, as DNA: TGTGCCAGCTCACCGCGACTCCAGGGACAGGGGTTTGACTATGGCTACACCTTC. Its translation: CASSPRLQGQGFDYGYTF. Complete variable domain (other parts from reference TRBV18 and TRBJ1-2): NAGVMQNPRHLVRRRGQEARLRCSPMKGHSHVYWYRQLPEEGLKFMVYLQKENIIDESGMPKERFSAEFPKEGPSILRIQQVVRGDSAAYFCASSPRLQGQGFDYGYTFGSGTRLTVV.

The chain joins TRBV5-6 to TRBJ2-4, with TRBD1 matching over 9 bases. The CDR3 extends over 15 amino acids. V was clipped by 4 bases and J by 8 bases; unmatched bases: 10. Germline-derived CDR1 and CDR2 are SGHDT and YYEEEE. CDR3 nucleotide sequence: TGTGCCAGCAGCCTTTCCGGGACAGGGAGGGACATTCAGTACTTC. Encoded protein: CASSLSGTGRDIQYF. Based on the CDR3 plus reference TRBV5-6 and TRBJ2-4, the full variable domain is DAGVTQSPTHLIKTRGQQVTLRCSPKSGHDTVSWYQQALGQGPQFIFQYYEEEERQRGNFPDRFSGHQFPNYSSELNVNALLLGDSALYLCASSLSGTGRDIQYFGAGTRLSVL.

The CDR3 coding sequence is TGTGCCAGCAGCTTAGGCACAGGGCCTAGCAATCAGCCCCAGCATTTT. The encoded protein is CASSLGTGPSNQPQHF. J is TRBJ1-5 and V is TRBV7-6, with D possibly matching TRBD1 (6 bases). Trimming shortened V by 1 base and J by 0 bases, and 10 bases separated the two germline ends. Germline assignment: CDR1 SGHVS and CDR2 FNYEAQ. The CDR3 covers 16 residues.

The chain is built from TRBV7-2 and TRBJ2-5, with 7 bases fitting TRBD2. V was clipped by 0 bases and J by 4 bases; unmatched bases: 8. There are 16 residues in the CDR3. CDR1 is SGHTA and CDR2 is FQGNSA in the germline V gene. The CDR3 here is CASSLALGGGAETQYF. The DNA for the CDR3 is TGTGCCAGCAGCTTAGCGTTAGGCGGGGGTGCAGAGACCCAGTACTTC.

This sequence joins TRBV4-1 and TRBJ2-5, with D tentatively TRBD1 (6 bases). There are 16 residues in the CDR3. Trimming left V 3 bases short and J 4 bases short, with 18 bases between. Germline CDR1 is MGHRA and CDR2 is YSYEKL. This chain's CDR3 is CASSHPGKGVGETQYF. CDR3 DNA sequence: TGCGCCAGCAGCCATCCCGGAAAGGGGGTAGGAGAGACCCAGTACTTC.

The chain combines TRBV19 with TRBJ2-2; D unresolved. The CDR3 runs 14 residues. Germline-derived CDR1 and CDR2 are LNHDA and SQIVND (reference sequence). The V gene lost 4 bases and the J gene lost 3 bases, with 9 bases spanning the gap. The CDR3 here is CASSTTVDTGELFF. In nucleotides, the CDR3 is TGTGCCAGTAGTACCACCGTAGACACCGGGGAGCTGTTTTTT. The complete variable domain, with remaining parts taken from reference TRBV19 and TRBJ2-2, reads DGGITQSPKYLFRKEGQNVTLSCEQNLNHDAMYWYRQDPGQGLRLIYYSQIVNDFQKGDIAEGYSVSREKKESFPLTVTSAQKNPTAFYLCASSTTVDTGELFFGEGSRLTVL.

This rearrangement joins TRBV3-1 (or the pseudogene TRBV3-2) to TRBJ2-7; 7 nucleotides line up with TRBD1. The CDR3 contains 15 residues. In germline, CDR1 is LGHDT, CDR2 YNNKEL (reference sequence). With V trimmed by 5 bases and J by 0 bases, 7 bases remained unmatched. As DNA, the CDR3 is TGTGCCAGCAGCGCCCCGGGACAGTCCTCCTACGAGCAGTACTTC. Residues: CASSAPGQSSYEQYF.

The gene calls are TRBV3-1 (or the pseudogene TRBV3-2) and TRBJ1-4; D may be TRBD1 (5 bases). Germline CDR1 and CDR2: LGHDT and YNNKEL (reference sequence). V was pared by 4 bases and J by 7 bases, with 10 bases between. The CDR3 length is 13 residues. The CDR3 protein is CASSPGWAEKLFF. The CDR3 coding sequence is TGTGCCAGCAGCCCAGGGTGGGCTGAAAAACTGTTTTTT.

The chain has TRBV5-1 and TRBJ1-1; D is ambiguous. There are 14 residues in the CDR3. Germline assignment: CDR1 SGHRS and CDR2 YFSETQ. V was pared by 4 bases and J by 3 bases, with 13 bases between. The CDR3 nucleotides read TGCGCCAGCAGCGCGGGCGACACGTACACTGAAGCTTTCTTT. It specifies CASSAGDTYTEAFF.

This chain links TRBV25-1 with TRBJ1-5, with D perhaps TRBD1 (6 bases). Looked up from germline, CDR1 is MGHDK and CDR2 is SYGVNS. This CDR3 region has 14 residues. V shed 3 bases and J shed 4 bases, with 10 bases lying between them. The CDR3 nucleotides are TGTGCCAGCAGTGAGTACAGGGATAATCAGCCCCAGCATTTT. Its protein is CASSEYRDNQPQHF.

In this sample, this clone turned up a few times. The rearrangement joins TRBV2 to TRBJ1-2, with TRBD1 identical over 11 bases. V lost 7 bases and J lost 8; bases outside the gene matches: 6. The CDR3 sequence is 13 residues long. Germline loops: CDR1 SNHLY, CDR2 FYNNEI. CDR3 nucleotides: TGTGCCAGCATTGGACAGGGGGCTGGGGGCTACACCTTC. Translation: CASIGQGAGGYTF.

The V and J genes are TRBV7-2 and TRBJ2-2; no firm D call. The CDR3 is 16 amino acids. CDR1 is SGHTA and CDR2 is FQGNSA in the germline V gene. Trimming removed 1 base at V and 4 bases at J, with 13 bases between. The CDR3, as DNA: TGTGCCAGCAGCTTAGGCGTCCTCCCGGGCACCGGGGAGCTGTTTTTT. As protein: CASSLGVLPGTGELFF.

The rearrangement links TRBV7-2 to TRBJ2-3, with D possibly matching TRBD1 (7 bases). Germline CDR1 reads SGHTA; CDR2 reads FQGNSA. V shed 0 bases and J shed 0 bases, with 13 bases lying between them. CDR3 length: 17 residues. The CDR3 loop reads CASSLAVTGTSTDTQYF. The CDR3 DNA reads as TGTGCCAGCAGCTTAGCCGTGACAGGGACTAGCACAGATACGCAGTATTTT.